Described below is a single T cell receptor (beta chain) sequence and its context. The study co-extracted DNA and RNA from around 18-30 mg of unsorted bulk tissue. The V end lost 7 bases, the J end lost 9 bases, and 25 bases lay between the germline ends. This CDR3 is built from 16 residues. This record comes from a study of tumor-infiltrating lymphocytes in primary liver carcinoma. Turning to the study itself: The patients included men and women who were aged 30 to 69 years. The neoplasms were of stage T1-T3 N0M0, with dimensions of roughly 4.2 to 11 cm across.

Using a constant-region primer together with ProtoScript II reverse transcriptase, TCR beta cDNA was made from roughly 540 ng of total RNA. Each TCR beta library was derived from three nested multiplex PCR rounds that employed slightly modified ARM-PCR. Researchers ran the first two PCR rounds for roughly 10 cycles each with TRBV1-TRBV30 forward primers and a C-beta reverse primer. TCRdb fed the multiplex PCR reads into MiXCR, producing one record per CDR3 protein. The sample records approximately 88,000 distinct CDR3 sequences, about 70% being singletons. This chain uses TRBV12-3 or TRBV12-4 with TRBJ2-1, with D perhaps matching TRBD1 (6 bases). This sequence was found in a man between 40 and 49 years old with primary liver carcinoma and hepatitis B virus infection. The source material was tumor-adjacent normal liver tissue. The CDR3 nucleotides are TGTGCCAGCAATTTGCCCGGGACATGGCTCCGGGGTGAGCAGTTCTTC. Residues: CASNLPGTWLRGEQFF.